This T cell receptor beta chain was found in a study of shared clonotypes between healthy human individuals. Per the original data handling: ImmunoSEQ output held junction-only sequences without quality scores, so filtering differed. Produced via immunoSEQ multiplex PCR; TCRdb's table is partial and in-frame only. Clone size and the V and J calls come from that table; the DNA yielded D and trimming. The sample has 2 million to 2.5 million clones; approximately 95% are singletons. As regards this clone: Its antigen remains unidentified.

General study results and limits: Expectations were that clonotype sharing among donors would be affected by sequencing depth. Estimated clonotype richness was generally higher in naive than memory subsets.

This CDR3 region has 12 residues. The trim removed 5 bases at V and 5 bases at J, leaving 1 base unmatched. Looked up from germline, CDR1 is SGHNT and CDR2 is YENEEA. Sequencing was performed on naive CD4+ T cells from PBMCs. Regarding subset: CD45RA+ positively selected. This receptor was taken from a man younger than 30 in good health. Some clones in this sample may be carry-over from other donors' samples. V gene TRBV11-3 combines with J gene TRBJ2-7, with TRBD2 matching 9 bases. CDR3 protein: CASSRGGDEQYF. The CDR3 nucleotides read TGTGCCAGCAGCCGCGGGGGGGACGAGCAGTACTTC.